This is a list of T cell receptor beta chains from one sample in a study of T-cell reconstitution after alpha-beta-depleted transplantation in children. TCRdb re-analysed the PCR reads in MiXCR, keeping a single row per CDR3 protein. The sample lists about 440,000 distinct CDR3 sequences; around two fifths were seen once. The sample was PBMCs, taken before TCRalphabeta/CD19-depleted stem cell transplant. Receptors originate from a girl aged 2 to 9 with aplastic anemia, due to receive a stem cell transplant. The CDR3 runs from the conserved cysteine through the conserved F or W. The D gene is left open where the match is weak. Where a row states a size, it is once, few, many or the class of an expanded clone; other rows omit it.

D,J,V,size,CDR3,DNA
TRBD2,TRBJ2-1,TRBV11-2,few,CASSPGTSSGDEQFF,TGTGCCAGCAGCCCCGGGACTAGCAGCGGAGATGAGCAGTTCTTC
.,TRBJ1-5,TRBV5-6,.,CASSSGRDQPQHF,TGTGCCAGCAGCTCGGGTAGGGATCAGCCCCAGCATTTT
TRBD1,TRBJ2-7,TRBV7-8,few,CASSPRQGRLSYEQYF,TGTGCCAGCAGCCCCCGACAGGGGCGTTTGTCCTACGAGCAGTACTTC
.,TRBJ1-6,TRBV3-1,.,CASSQGRGSNSPLHF,TGTGCCAGCAGCCAAGGCAGGGGCAGTAATTCACCCCTCCACTTT
.,TRBJ1-3,TRBV9,.,CASSHGTEGNTIYF,TGTGCCAGCAGCCACGGGACGGAAGGAAACACCATATATTTT
TRBD2,TRBJ2-1,TRBV9,.,CASSPRSSGGGNEQFF,TGTGCCAGCAGTCCCCGGAGTTCGGGAGGGGGCAATGAGCAGTTCTTC
.,TRBJ2-3,TRBV3-1,.,CASSQGSGSGGGSTDTQYF,TGTGCCAGCAGCCAAGGGTCCGGTAGCGGAGGTGGTAGCACAGATACGCAGTATTTT
.,TRBJ1-2,TRBV29-1,.,CSVGALGAFFTF,TGCAGCGTTGGGGCCCTCGGGGCTTTTTTCACCTTC
.,TRBJ1-2,TRBV6-5,few,CASSYSGYGYTF,TGTGCCAGCAGTTACTCTGGCTATGGCTACACCTTC
TRBD2,TRBJ2-7,TRBV29-1,.,CSVTGTIPYEQYF,TGCAGCGTGACCGGGACTATTCCGTACGAGCAGTACTTC
TRBD2,TRBJ2-3,TRBV5-6,few,CASSLVASGIGGTQYF,TGTGCCAGCAGCTTGGTGGCTAGCGGGATAGGGGGTACGCAGTATTTT
TRBD1,TRBJ2-7,TRBV6-5,.,CASSSTGRGTYEQYF,TGTGCCAGCAGTTCGACAGGGCGCGGAACCTACGAGCAGTACTTC
.,TRBJ1-1,TRBV12-3/TRBV12-4,many,CASRIKGGLNTEAFF,TGTGCCAGCAGAATAAAGGGCGGCCTGAACACTGAAGCTTTCTTT
TRBD1,TRBJ1-1,TRBV20-1,.,CSATSGGNTEAFF,TGCAGTGCGACCTCAGGGGGAAACACTGAAGCTTTCTTT
TRBD2,TRBJ2-7,TRBV12-3/TRBV12-4,.,CASSALAGGDEQYF,TGTGCCAGCAGTGCACTAGCGGGAGGGGACGAGCAGTACTTC
.,TRBJ2-3,TRBV4-1,many,CASSQDLDTMATQYF,TGCGCCAGCAGCCAAGACCTAGACACTATGGCTACGCAGTATTTT
TRBD1,TRBJ2-7,TRBV7-9,.,CASSLDPGQGNYEQYF,TGTGCCAGCAGCTTAGACCCGGGACAGGGAAACTACGAGCAGTACTTC
.,TRBJ2-7,TRBV12-3/TRBV12-4,.,CASKGLGGEQYF,TGTGCCAGCAAAGGCTTGGGAGGCGAGCAGTACTTC
TRBD1,TRBJ2-2,TRBV7-2,.,CASSLVWTGYAGELFF,TGTGCCAGCAGCTTAGTGTGGACAGGGTACGCCGGGGAGCTGTTTTTT
TRBD2,TRBJ2-1,TRBV6-1,many,CASSLSGSYNNEQFF,TGTGCCAGCAGCCTTAGCGGGAGTTACAACAATGAGCAGTTCTTC
.,TRBJ2-1,TRBV7-6,.,CASSLVGGKKDEQFF,TGTGCCAGCAGCTTGGTTGGCGGGAAAAAGGATGAGCAGTTCTTC
TRBD1,TRBJ2-1,TRBV18,.,CASSPLNLGTGGGNEQFF,TGTGCCAGCTCACCGCTCAACCTCGGGACAGGGGGGGGGAATGAGCAGTTCTTC
.,TRBJ1-5,TRBV30,.,CAWSVLGNQPQHF,TGTGCCTGGAGTGTTCTAGGGAATCAGCCCCAGCATTTT
TRBD2,TRBJ2-7,TRBV11-2,.,CASSLETSGRRKSPDEQYF,TGTGCCAGCAGCTTAGAAACTAGCGGGAGGCGGAAGAGCCCTGACGAGCAGTACTTC
TRBD2,TRBJ2-1,TRBV20-1,.,CSAWTSSYNEQFF,TGCAGTGCGTGGACTAGCTCCTACAATGAGCAGTTCTTC
TRBD1,TRBJ2-7,TRBV9,many,CASSAGQISYEQYF,TGTGCCAGCAGCGCGGGACAGATTTCCTACGAGCAGTACTTC
.,TRBJ2-7,TRBV20-1,few,CSGLREYEQYF,TGCAGTGGTTTAAGGGAATACGAGCAGTACTTC
TRBD1,TRBJ1-2,TRBV5-1,few,CASSAGTGREYGYTF,TGCGCCAGCAGCGCGGGGACAGGGAGGGAGTATGGCTACACCTTC
.,TRBJ2-1,TRBV5-5,.,CASSMTVNNEQFF,TGTGCCAGCAGCATGACAGTAAACAATGAGCAGTTCTTC
.,TRBJ2-5,TRBV15,.,CATSREGTLVGAQYF,TGTGCCACCAGCAGAGAGGGCACCCTGGTGGGGGCCCAGTACTTC
TRBD1,TRBJ1-1,TRBV5-1,many,CASRTQGDTEAFF,TGCGCCAGCAGAACACAGGGGGACACTGAAGCTTTCTTT
.,TRBJ2-5,TRBV6-7,.,CASVKDRFQETQYF,TGTGCCAGCGTAAAGGACCGATTTCAAGAGACCCAGTACTTC
.,TRBJ2-4,TRBV7-8,.,CAGSLASPVIAKNIQYF,TGTGCCGGCAGCTTAGCGTCCCCCGTGATAGCCAAAAACATTCAGTACTTC
TRBD2,TRBJ2-1,TRBV6-5,many,CASSYSRTSGSNEQFF,TGTGCCAGCAGTTACTCGAGGACTAGCGGGAGCAATGAGCAGTTCTTC
.,TRBJ2-1,TRBV30,.,CAWRLYGHYNEQFF,TGTGCCTGGAGGCTTTACGGACATTACAATGAGCAGTTCTTC
TRBD2,TRBJ2-3,TRBV20-1,many,CSGGREPPDTQYF,TGCAGTGGCGGGAGGGAGCCCCCAGATACGCAGTATTTT
.,TRBJ2-3,TRBV7-8,few,CASSLQGGRVLSTQYF,TGTGCCAGCAGCTTACAGGGGGGACGGGTATTAAGTACGCAGTATTTT
.,TRBJ1-2,TRBV5-1,.,CASSYGTYNGYTF,TGCGCCAGCAGCTACGGGACCTATAATGGCTACACCTTC
TRBD2,TRBJ2-1,TRBV20-1,.,CSARPGLAARVNEQFF,TGCAGTGCTCGGCCGGGACTAGCCGCCCGTGTGAATGAGCAGTTCTTC
.,TRBJ2-6,TRBV18,.,CASSRGLSSGANVLTF,TGTGCCAGCTCCAGAGGGCTCAGCTCTGGGGCCAACGTCCTGACTTTC
TRBD1,TRBJ1-1,TRBV6-5,many,CASRERDRVAEAFF,TGTGCCAGCCGCGAGAGGGACAGGGTGGCTGAAGCTTTCTTT
.,TRBJ2-7,TRBV6-5,many,CASSYVGAYEQYF,TGTGCCAGCAGTTACGTGGGGGCCTACGAGCAGTACTTC
.,TRBJ2-4,TRBV25-1,.,CASSEYGRDTHF,TGTGCCAGCAGTGAATATGGGCGAGACACACACTTC
.,TRBJ2-7,TRBV10-2,few,CASSEWQGGYEQYF,TGCGCCAGCAGTGAGTGGCAGGGGGGCTACGAGCAGTACTTC
TRBD1,TRBJ2-1,TRBV5-1,.,CASSWGTGTYNEQFF,TGCGCCAGCAGCTGGGGGACAGGAACCTACAATGAGCAGTTCTTC
.,TRBJ2-4,TRBV4-1,few,CASSQDNGYAIQYF,TGCGCCAGCAGCCAAGATAATGGTTACGCCATTCAGTACTTC
.,TRBJ1-5,TRBV4-1,few,CASSLRGERNQPQHF,TGCGCCAGCAGCCTTAGGGGAGAACGCAATCAGCCCCAGCATTTT
.,TRBJ1-5,TRBV7-6,.,CASSLARGEPQHF,TGTGCCAGCAGCTTAGCGCGGGGGGAGCCCCAGCATTTT